This T cell receptor (beta chain) is from a study of CD4 T cells in relation to SARS-CoV-2 and coronaviruses. Study results and caveats: Culture-expanded clones reflect memory recall rather than primary priming during culture.

About this clone itself: The antigen is undetermined.

Survey-level TCR-beta sequencing used DNA from CEF-cultured naive and memory CD4+ T cells. Some clones are missing from TCRdb's copy, which holds only in-frame ones; the method was immunoSEQ multiplex PCR. The table shows tens of thousands of clones, with more than 60% occurring only once. CDR3 length: 17 residues. Trimming removed 3 bases from V and 2 bases from J; junction bases left unmatched: 13. In germline, CDR1 is LGHDT, CDR2 YNNKEL (reference sequence). The source of this sequence is an adult with COVID-19. Material: memory CD4+ T cells from PBMCs, cultured in vitro. The chain links TRBV3-1 (or the pseudogene TRBV3-2) to TRBJ2-7; 7 bases are shared with TRBD1. CDR3 loop: CASSQASARGRTYEQYF. The CDR3 nucleotides read TGTGCCAGCAGCCAGGCCTCGGCGAGGGGGCGAACCTACGAGCAGTACTTC.